This T cell receptor beta chain was documented in a study of blood T cell repertoires in COVID-19. In the study overall: The study drew acute and convalescent COVID-19 samples from the United States, Italy and Spain. The analysed material was cDNA or gDNA that came from T cells, B-cell-depleted T cells, or PBMCs.

The authors' processing: For nucleated cells, counts were estimated from reference gene primer amplification. Clones were read by immunoSEQ multiplex PCR, and TCRdb kept only the in-frame ones, dropping some. The D gene and trimming were derived from the DNA, and the V and J assignments and clone size from that table. The repertoire holds under 200,000 clones, with roughly 90% as singletons. The CDR3 spans 16 residues. Germline V gene sequence: CDR1 SGHAT, CDR2 FQNNGV. With 5 bases removed from V and 0 bases from J, the gap between germline ends came to 14 bases. The sequenced material came from peripheral blood. The chain recombines TRBV11-2 with TRBJ1-3; D is ambiguous. The TCR sequence derives from a man between 45 and 60 years old with acute or convalescent COVID-19. As DNA, the CDR3 is TGTGCCAGCAGCGACGGGAGGGTAGACTCTGGAAACACCATATATTTT. The encoded protein is CASSDGRVDSGNTIYF.